This TCR beta chain was sequenced during a study of Ad26.COV2.S vaccination and SARS-CoV-2 variants. V shed 4 bases, J shed 5 bases, and the junction held 9 bases outside the gene matches. The CDR3 contains 16 residues. Looked up from germline, CDR1 is SGHNT and CDR2 is YYREEE (reference sequence). Sequencing was performed with immunoSEQ multiplex PCR; in TCRdb, only in-frame clones are kept and a portion is missing. The sample includes 350,000 to 500,000 clones, about 92% of them seen just once. Treatment defined: roughly 20 received Ad26.COV2.S at low or high dose, single or two shots; roughly 5 received placebo; per-sample allocation not given. Collection of the samples took place on day 63 after the first injection of vaccine or placebo. It was an adult aged 18-55 years in Boston who was the donor.

This TCR was sampled from a person between 18 and 65 years old who received the Ad26.COV2.S COVID-19 vaccine or a placebo. This specimen consisted of peripheral blood, obtained in a trial of Ad26.COV2.S vaccine versus placebo. The chain has TRBV5-4 and TRBJ2-5; 12 nucleotides agree with TRBD2. The CDR3, as DNA: TGTGCCAGCAGCCCTTCTAGCGGGAGGGGTGTGGAGACCCAGTACTTC. This gives the protein CASSPSSGRGVETQYF.